This T cell receptor beta chain was captured in a study of cytomegalovirus exposure and HLA in healthy donors. Study-level points and caveats: TCR beta V- and J-gene trimming, according to a later analysis, was linked to a missense DCLRE1C variant. About 87% or about 30% of the time was how often most TCR beta V segments were productive, according to an earlier analysis.

Regarding donors, all were healthy bone marrow donors. Trimming removed 7 bases from V and 2 bases from J, with 12 bases in between. The CDR3 contains 14 residues. CDR1 and CDR2 from the germline V gene are LNHDA and SQIVND (reference sequence). With regard to this clone: Its target is unknown.

The study ran its PCR with 60 Vbeta and 13 Jbeta primers. This table comes from immunoSEQ multiplex PCR, and its TCRdb copy is limited to in-frame clones, with some not included. The table lists over 65,000 clones, around three quarters of them singletons. Sequences were obtained from PBMCs. This clonotype was obtained from a woman aged 40 to 49 in good health and CMV-seronegative. This rearrangement joins TRBV19 to TRBJ1-3; possibly TRBD1 for D (5 bases). The CDR3 is CASKQTVTGNTIYF. The CDR3, as DNA: TGTGCCAGTAAGCAGACAGTGACTGGAAACACCATATATTTT.